The 25 T cell receptor beta chains reported below all come from one sample, sequenced in a study of OX40 agonist ivuxolimab in advanced cancers. The repertoire was sequenced with immunoSEQ multiplex PCR; TCRdb's copy has only in-frame clones and lacks some. The data hold about 55,000 clones, with over 75% observed a single time. The starting material was CD4+ or CD8+ T cells sorted from blood, obtained in a trial of the OX40 agonist ivuxolimab. The receptors originated from an adult with an advanced solid tumor such as melanoma, head and neck, liver or kidney cancer.

J is TRBJ1-1 and V is TRBV19; 7 bases fit TRBD1. In germline, CDR1 is LNHDA, CDR2 SQIVND (reference sequence). CDR3 length: 15 amino acids. Trimming at V came to 5 bases and at J to 2 bases, leaving 8 bases not matched to a gene. CDR3 sequence (DNA): TGTGCCAGTAGTTTCCGGGACAGAGACAACACTGAAGCTTTCTTT. Encoded protein: CASSFRDRDNTEAFF. Complete variable domain (other parts from reference TRBV19 and TRBJ1-1): DGGITQSPKYLFRKEGQNVTLSCEQNLNHDAMYWYRQDPGQGLRLIYYSQIVNDFQKGDIAEGYSVSREKKESFPLTVTSAQKNPTAFYLCASSFRDRDNTEAFFGQGTRLTVV.

V usage is TRBV7-8 and J usage is TRBJ1-4; 7 bases match TRBD1. Germline assignment: CDR1 SGHVS and CDR2 FQNEAQ. The CDR3 extends over 14 amino acids. V was pared by 0 bases and J by 8 bases, with 3 bases of the junction left unmatched. In nucleotides, the CDR3 is TGTGCCAGCAGCTTAGCGACGGGACAGGAAAAACTGTTTTTT. Translation: CASSLATGQEKLFF.

This clone was found a few times. The chain joins TRBV5-4 to TRBJ2-1; 14 positions agree with TRBD2. Germline loops: CDR1 SGHNT, CDR2 YYREEE (reference sequence). The V segment lost 4 bases and the J segment 9 bases; nucleotides outside the gene matches: 3. The CDR3 totals 14 residues. The CDR3: CASSPGTSGGEQFF. The DNA of the CDR3 is TGTGCCAGCAGCCCCGGGACTAGCGGGGGTGAGCAGTTCTTC.

J is TRBJ1-1 and V is TRBV10-3; D not resolved. This CDR3 is built from 14 residues. CDR1 and CDR2 (germline): ENHRY, SYGVKD. V lost 6 bases, J lost 3 bases, and 14 bases lay in between. The CDR3 DNA sequence: TGTGCCATCAGCCGGTGGCTTGATGACACTGAAGCTTTCTTT. It is translated as CAISRWLDDTEAFF.

The chain has TRBV5-5 and TRBJ1-4; possible D gene TRBD1, 5 bases. V shed 2 bases and J shed 7 bases, with 12 bases lying between them. The germline V gene encodes CDR1 SGHKS and CDR2 YYEKEE (reference sequence). The CDR3 spans 14 residues. The CDR3 bases are TGTGCCAGCAGCTTCGGGGCAGGTAGTGAAAAACTGTTTTTT. It specifies CASSFGAGSEKLFF.

The J gene is TRBJ2-1, the V gene TRBV2; tentatively, D is TRBD1 (6 bases). Germline assignment: CDR1 SNHLY and CDR2 FYNNEI. The CDR3 is made up of 14 amino acids. The V and J ends lost 8 bases and 9 bases respectively, with 20 bases between them. The CDR3 DNA is TGTGCCAGCCGAGGACAGTTTCTTTCGATTGAGCAGTTCTTC. It encodes CASRGQFLSIEQFF. Using reference TRBV2 and TRBJ2-1 for the parts outside the CDR3, the full variable domain is EPEVTQTPSHQVTQMGQEVILRCVPISNHLYFYWYRQILGQKVEFLVSFYNNEISEKSEIFDDQFSVERPDGSNFTLKIRSTKLEDSAMYFCASRGQFLSIEQFFGPGTRLTVL.

The chain joins TRBV25-1 to TRBJ2-1, with D unresolved. The CDR3 runs to 15 residues. The V and J ends lost 3 bases and 0 bases respectively, with 9 bases between them. Germline CDR1 is MGHDK and CDR2 is SYGVNS. CDR3 nucleotides: TGTGCCAGCAGTGAGTGGGGAACCTCCTACAATGAGCAGTTCTTC. It yields the protein CASSEWGTSYNEQFF.

The gene calls are TRBV6-5 and TRBJ1-5, with 8 bases that match TRBD1. Germline trimming cut 4 bases from V and 3 bases from J; bases unmatched to any gene: 8. The CDR3 runs to 16 residues. The germline V gene has CDR1 MNHEY and CDR2 SVGAGI. The CDR3 sequence: CASSSPGTGLNQPQHF. The DNA of the CDR3 is TGTGCCAGCAGTTCCCCGGGGACAGGACTCAATCAGCCCCAGCATTTT.

This chain uses TRBV7-3 with TRBJ2-2; TRBD1 aligns across 8 bases. This CDR3 has 16 amino acids. The germline V gene encodes CDR1 SGHTA and CDR2 FQGTGA. The ends lost 4 bases at V and 4 bases at J; junction bases unmatched: 8. CDR3 sequence reads: CASSSVSTGATGELFF. The CDR3 nucleotides are TGTGCCAGCAGCTCCGTTTCGACAGGGGCCACCGGGGAGCTGTTTTTT.

This clone was found a few times. This chain uses TRBV30 with TRBJ1-1, with a possible D match to TRBD1 (5 bases). The germline CDR1 and CDR2 sequences are GTSNPN and SVGIG (reference sequence). Trimming left V 2 bases short and J 4 bases short, with 8 bases between. This CDR3 is built from 12 residues. CDR3 in DNA: TGTGCCTGGAGTCGGGGGGGCACTGAAGCTTTCTTT. This sequence encodes CAWSRGGTEAFF.

The chain has TRBV7-9 and TRBJ2-1, with TRBD2 matching 8 bases. Unmatched junction bases numbered 17, after V lost 7 bases and J lost 6 bases. The CDR3 is made up of 17 amino acids. Germline lookup yields CDR1 SEHNR and CDR2 FQNEAQ (reference sequence). The CDR3 nucleotides read TGTGCCAGCAACCCCCGGGGGGGAAGCGGGGGTGGCAATGAGCAGTTCTTC. It translates to CASNPRGGSGGGNEQFF.

The genes are TRBV29-1 and TRBJ2-7, with a tentative D call TRBD1 (5 bases). Trimming took 6 bases from V and 6 from J, leaving 18 bases between them. Germline values: CDR1 SQVTM, CDR2 ANQGSEA. The CDR3 runs to 13 residues. CDR3 protein: CSVAPQGSREQYF. The CDR3 DNA reads TGCAGCGTCGCCCCCCAGGGAAGCCGCGAGCAGTACTTC.

The chain combines TRBV28 with TRBJ2-1, with 9 bases fitting TRBD2. The CDR3 totals 13 residues. Trimming at V came to 7 bases and at J to 7 bases, leaving 5 bases not matched to a gene. Germline V lookup: CDR1 MDHEN, CDR2 SYDVKM. The CDR3 protein is CASNAGGLNEQFF. CDR3 sequence (DNA): TGTGCCAGCAACGCGGGGGGGTTAAATGAGCAGTTCTTC.

The CDR3 here is CASSPPDRGRGYGYTF. The CDR3 DNA follows: TGTGCCAGTAGTCCGCCGGACAGGGGGCGAGGCTATGGCTACACCTTC. The chain has TRBV19 and TRBJ1-2; 11 bases match TRBD1. J gave up 4 bases and V 5 bases, and 9 bases lay outside the gene matches. CDR3 length equals 16 residues. Germline lookup yields CDR1 LNHDA and CDR2 SQIVND (reference sequence).

This clone came up once. V usage is TRBV29-1 and J usage is TRBJ1-2, with 7 positions matching TRBD1. The CDR3 runs to 13 residues. With 1 base clipped from V and 7 bases from J, the junction kept 6 bases outside the gene matches. The germline gives CDR1 SQVTM, CDR2 ANQGSEA. CDR3 nucleotides: TGCAGCGTTGAAGTCCAGGACAGGCGTGGCTACACCTTC. Protein sequence: CSVEVQDRRGYTF.

The rearrangement links TRBV14 to TRBJ1-1, with D maybe TRBD1 (5 bases). The germline V gene has CDR1 SGHDN and CDR2 FVKESK. This CDR3 comprises 14 residues. V lost 6 bases, J lost 0 bases, and 11 bases lay in between. Written as DNA, the CDR3 is TGTGCCAGCAGTGAAGACAGAATGAACACTGAAGCTTTCTTT. Translating gives CASSEDRMNTEAFF.

A few counts support this clone. The rearrangement joins TRBV2 to TRBJ1-5; D gene ambiguous. The V end was cut by 5 bases, the J end by 5 bases, with 13 bases between. The CDR3 length is 14 residues. Germline values: CDR1 SNHLY, CDR2 FYNNEI. The CDR3 sequence is CASSSGARHQPQHF. CDR3 DNA: TGTGCCAGCAGTTCAGGCGCCCGACATCAGCCCCAGCATTTT.

The chain joins TRBV5-5 to TRBJ2-3; D remains unclear. This CDR3 comprises 13 residues. The germline V and J ends were trimmed by 4 bases and 4 bases, with 10 bases remaining between them. Germline CDR1 is SGHKS and CDR2 is YYEKEE (reference sequence). Here the CDR3 reads CASSPTLPDTQYF. The CDR3 DNA reads TGTGCCAGCAGCCCGACCCTCCCAGATACGCAGTATTTT.

This chain connects TRBV2 to TRBJ1-1, with D possibly matching TRBD1 (6 bases). The CDR3 extends over 12 amino acids. Trimming took off 8 bases at V and 7 bases at J, with 14 bases between the two ends. Germline CDR1 reads SNHLY; CDR2 reads FYNNEI. The CDR3: CASRGGAGEAFF. DNA of the CDR3: TGTGCCAGCCGTGGGGGGGCCGGTGAAGCTTTCTTT.

This clone was counted only a few times. The chain is built from TRBV6-5 and TRBJ2-5; 10 bases are a match to TRBD1. With V trimmed by 7 bases and J by 5 bases, 7 bases remained unmatched. The CDR3 loop spans 14 amino acids. From germline, CDR1 is MNHEY and CDR2 SVGAGI. CDR3 DNA sequence: TGTGCCAGCACCGGGACAGGGGTTTTCGAGACCCAGTACTTC. Translating gives CASTGTGVFETQYF.

The CDR3 region is CASSSHPGGTGELFF. CDR3 nucleotides: TGCGCCAGCAGCTCACACCCCGGGGGCACCGGGGAGCTGTTTTTT. The chain is built from TRBV5-1 and TRBJ2-2; D possibly corresponds to TRBD2 (6 bases). The V gene's germline CDR1 is SGHRS and CDR2 YFSETQ. The V and J ends lost 3 bases and 4 bases respectively, with 13 bases between them. This CDR3 region has 15 residues.

The genes are TRBV28 and TRBJ2-3; D unresolved. CDR1 and CDR2 from the germline V gene are MDHEN and SYDVKM. Trimming cost V 5 bases and J 9 bases, with 15 bases left between them. The CDR3 has 13 amino acids. CDR3 residues: CASSPPDTGTQYF. CDR3 DNA: TGTGCCAGCAGTCCACCTGATACTGGCACGCAGTATTTT.

V and J are TRBV11-3 and TRBJ2-1; 7 bases match TRBD2. Germline lookup yields CDR1 SGHNT and CDR2 YENEEA. V trimming: 0 bases; J trimming: 2 bases; junction bases outside the gene matches: 7. CDR3 size: 17 residues. The CDR3 here is CASSLERGRGTYNEQFF. The CDR3 nucleotides are TGTGCCAGCAGCTTAGAGCGCGGGAGAGGCACCTACAATGAGCAGTTCTTC.

The J gene is TRBJ1-1, the V gene TRBV20-1, with D perhaps TRBD1 (5 bases). V lost 6 bases and J lost 8, with 13 bases in between. The CDR3 runs to 11 residues. CDR1 DFQATT and CDR2 SNEGSKA come from the germline V gene (reference sequence). CDR3 DNA: TGCAGTGCAGGGGCTAGTCGGGAAGCTTTCTTT. It is translated as CSAGASREAFF.

This CDR3 is CASSLAVLGQKAFF. The CDR3 DNA is TGTGCCAGCAGCTTAGCGGTCCTAGGACAGAAAGCTTTCTTT. J is TRBJ1-1 and V is TRBV11-2; possible D gene TRBD1, 6 bases. The V gene lost 1 base and the J gene lost 9 bases, with 15 bases spanning the gap. Looked up from germline, CDR1 is SGHAT and CDR2 is FQNNGV. The CDR3 spans 14 residues.